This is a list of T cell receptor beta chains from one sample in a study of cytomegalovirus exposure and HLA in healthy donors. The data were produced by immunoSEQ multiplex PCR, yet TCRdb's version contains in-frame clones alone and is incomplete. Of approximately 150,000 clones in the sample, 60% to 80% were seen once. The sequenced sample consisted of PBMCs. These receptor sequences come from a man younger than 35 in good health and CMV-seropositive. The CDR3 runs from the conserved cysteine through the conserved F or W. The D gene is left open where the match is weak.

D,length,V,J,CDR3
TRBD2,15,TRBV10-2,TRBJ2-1,CASSEGTSLSSEQFF
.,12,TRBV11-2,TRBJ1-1,CASSLGLTEAFF
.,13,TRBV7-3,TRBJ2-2,CASSLTATGELFF
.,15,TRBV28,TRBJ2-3,CASSTTGFGIDTQYF
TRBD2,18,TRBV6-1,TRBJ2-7,CASSEGTSGRAGYYEQYF
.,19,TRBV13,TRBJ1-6,CASSRRRGRASSYNSPLHF
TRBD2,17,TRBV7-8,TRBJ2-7,CASSLAGLAGSSYEQYF
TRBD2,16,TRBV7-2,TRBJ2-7,CASSGGTSGFIYEQYF
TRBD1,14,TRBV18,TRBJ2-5,CASSSQGPAETQYF
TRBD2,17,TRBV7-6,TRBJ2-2,CASSLRAGERDTGELFF
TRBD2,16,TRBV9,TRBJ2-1,CASSEYGRESKNEQFF
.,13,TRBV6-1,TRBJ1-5,CASRRTSNQPQHF
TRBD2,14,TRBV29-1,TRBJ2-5,CSVSGLANQETQYF
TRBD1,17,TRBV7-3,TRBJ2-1,CASSTPAGTDSYNEQFF
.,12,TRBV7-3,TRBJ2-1,CASSPGYNEQFF
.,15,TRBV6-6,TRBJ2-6,CASSSRSAGANVLTF
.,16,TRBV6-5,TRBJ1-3,CASSYSKRSSGNTIYF
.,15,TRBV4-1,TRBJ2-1,CASSHPRTQGNEQFF
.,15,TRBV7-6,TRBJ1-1,CASSPNYAGNTEAFF
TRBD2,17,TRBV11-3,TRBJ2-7,CASSFPLGGWDSYEQYF
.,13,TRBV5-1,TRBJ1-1,CASSLGARGEAFF
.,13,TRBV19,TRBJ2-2,CASSPGWSGELFF
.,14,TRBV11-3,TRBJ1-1,CASSISGEFTEAFF
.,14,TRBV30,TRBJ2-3,CAWANGLSQDTQYF
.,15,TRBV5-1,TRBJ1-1,CASSRATGMNTEAFF
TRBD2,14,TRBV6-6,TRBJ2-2,CASSLLADTGELFF
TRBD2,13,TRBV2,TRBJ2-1,CASAGDGGYEQFF
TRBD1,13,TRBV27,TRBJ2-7,CASKSRDRSGQYF
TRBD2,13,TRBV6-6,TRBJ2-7,CASSKREGYEQYF
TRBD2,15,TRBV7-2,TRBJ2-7,CASTPGLAGSYEQYF
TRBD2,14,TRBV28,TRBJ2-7,CASSFGGRGDEQYF
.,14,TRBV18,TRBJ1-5,CASSLYREGQPQHF
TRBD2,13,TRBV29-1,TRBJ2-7,CSVVLAGTYEQYF
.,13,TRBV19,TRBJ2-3,CASSPPEADTQYF
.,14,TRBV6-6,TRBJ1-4,CASSYRASGGELFF